What follows is one T cell receptor beta chain and its context. Its antigen is currently not known. No qualities accompany the bases; no much larger clone lies one base away. This sample was included in a study of glioma-infiltrating T cells after dendritic cell vaccination (dated by TCRdb to 2016 to 2018). Context from the whole study: A cohort of roughly 15 glioblastoma patients from Phase I and II dendritic cell vaccination trials was included, of whom 9 were newly diagnosed and 6 had recurrent disease. The vaccine was prepared from monocyte-derived dendritic cells that were cultured for more than six days with IL-4 and GM-CSF and then pulsed overnight with autologous tumor lysate. Deep sequencing of TCR beta CDR3 regions was used to quantify tumor-infiltrating lymphocyte content and compare tumor and blood repertoires in dendritic cell-vaccinated glioblastoma patients. TCR sequencing metrics, including TIL content and tumor-blood repertoire overlap, were correlated with survival after dendritic cell vaccination. Between about 2002 and 2012, patients were given autologous tumor lysate-pulsed dendritic cell vaccination. Three intradermal dendritic cell vaccine injections were administered to patients at biweekly intervals in the arm below the axilla.

The CDR3 measures 16 amino acids from cysteine to phenylalanine. The only DNA kept is the CDR3, 48 bases in frame from the first base. The junction shows trimming of 6 bases on V and 2 bases on J, and the gene matches do not reach 11 bases of it. The germline V gene encodes CDR1 SGHRS and CDR2 YFSETQ. Overall study outcomes, separate from this receptor: Longer time to progression and overall survival after dendritic cell vaccination were predicted by higher estimated pretreatment TIL content. TCR clonality showed no direct relationship with survival, which suggests that a diverse polyclonal response may matter. The three-group TCR overlap response model was described as speculative and requiring prospective validation. The cohort was small and heterogeneous, with few patients having full blood and tumor sets and even fewer initial-recurrent tumor pairs.

The immunoSEQ assay amplified TCRB CDR3 regions from roughly 2 micrograms of genomic DNA, or from all available DNA when less than that amount was available. The multiplex PCR employed 60 forward primers targeting TCR V beta segments and 13 reverse primers targeting J beta segments. Synthetic control templates were spiked into each sample at limiting dilution to estimate reads per starting template. The Illumina HiSeq System generated 87 bp sequencing reads. The original pipeline was this. To remove PCR and sequencing errors, closely related sequences were merged with a nearest neighbor algorithm. TCR overlap was defined as the percentage of unique tumor TCR beta sequences that were also present in the same patient's peripheral blood. What TCRdb holds here is the immuneACCESS table cut down to in-frame rearrangements. Part of the clones is not present; checked against another copy, under half of the missing clones reflect an unresolved V gene, and the others are unexplained. The D gene and trimming were derived from the DNA, and the V and J assignments and clone size from that table. A total of 55,000 to 70,000 clones appear in this sample, 75% to 90% of them only once. In total, the top ten clones hold 9.2% of the sample.

To be selected, patients needed enough residual fresh-frozen tumor tissue and more than two years of available survival data. An isocitrate dehydrogenase mutation was not carried by any of the glioblastoma patients, although molecular status was otherwise variable. PBMC were collected before vaccination, two weeks after the third vaccination, and at tumor progression if tumor progression occurred. The Qiagen DNeasy Blood extraction Kit was used for extraction of genomic DNA. The sequencing used blood, collected before dendritic cell vaccination. The sequence joins TRBV5-1 to TRBJ2-7; 10 junctional bases match TRBD2. The TCR comes from a human donor with glioblastoma. This receptor has the CDR3 CASTPDSGGTAYEQYF. The sequenced DNA: TGCGCCAGCACCCCGGATAGCGGGGGGACCGCCTACGAGCAGTACTTC.